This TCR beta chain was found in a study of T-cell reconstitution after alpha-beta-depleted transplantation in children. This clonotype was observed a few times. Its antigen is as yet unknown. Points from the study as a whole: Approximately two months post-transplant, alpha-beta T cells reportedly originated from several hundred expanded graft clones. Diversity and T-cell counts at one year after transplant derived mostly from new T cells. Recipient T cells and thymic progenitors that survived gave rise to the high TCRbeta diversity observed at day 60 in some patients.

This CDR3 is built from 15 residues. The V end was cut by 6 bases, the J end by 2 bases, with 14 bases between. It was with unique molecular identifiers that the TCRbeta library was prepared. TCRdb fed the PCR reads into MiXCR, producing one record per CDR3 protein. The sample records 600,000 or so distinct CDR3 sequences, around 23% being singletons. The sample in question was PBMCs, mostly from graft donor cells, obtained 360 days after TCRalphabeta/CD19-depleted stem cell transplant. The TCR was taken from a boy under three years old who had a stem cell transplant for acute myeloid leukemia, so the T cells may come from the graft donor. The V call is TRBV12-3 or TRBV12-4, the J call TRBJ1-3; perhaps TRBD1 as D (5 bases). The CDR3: CASSSPGSTGNTIYF. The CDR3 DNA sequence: TGTGCCAGCAGCTCCCCAGGGAGTACTGGAAACACCATATATTTT.